This T cell receptor (beta chain) was profiled in a study of Ad26.COV2.S vaccination and SARS-CoV-2 variants. Overall study: Once, or twice with 56 days between doses, Ad26.COV2.S was given intramuscularly.

The V gene end was trimmed by 4 bases and the J gene end by 3 bases; junction bases not matched to a gene: 5. CDR1 and CDR2 (germline): SGHTA, FQGNSA. There are 17 residues in the CDR3. Clones were sequenced by immunoSEQ multiplex PCR, and TCRdb holds only the in-frame ones, with some missing. The sample contains about 350,000 clones, roughly 81% of which appear only once. Study results and limitations: It is possible that the TCR breadth and depth analyses underestimated the total T cell responses. Spike-specific CD8+ and CD4+ T cell responses reportedly showed substantial breadth after vaccination.

This sample's treatment: some 20 received Ad26.COV2.S at low or high dose, single or two shots; 5 received placebo; per-sample allocation not given. Each sample was drawn 63 days after the first injection (of vaccine or placebo). The donor's status was that of an adult aged 18-55 years in Boston. In regard to this clone: The antigen is not known.

The chain joins TRBV7-2 to TRBJ2-5; 16 positions match TRBD2. The source material was peripheral blood, sampled in a trial of Ad26.COV2.S vaccine versus placebo. The receptor was isolated from a person aged 18-65 years who received the Ad26.COV2.S COVID-19 vaccine or a placebo. This chain's CDR3 is CASSSGTSGRAKETQYF. The CDR3 DNA follows: TGTGCCAGCAGCTCGGGGACTAGCGGGAGGGCCAAAGAGACCCAGTACTTC.